Here is one TCR beta chain with its context. The target antigen is unknown. These data come from a study of CD8+ T cells in alopecia areata. About the study: Using the percentage of affected scalp area, treated patients' severity was scored. Overall study findings and caveats: For patients receiving tofacitinib, scalp clonality and expanded CD8+ clones among the top 100 significantly decreased. Scalp repertoires also include resident alphabeta T cells from normal skin. Mice gave a clearer picture of TCR sharing than patients did, possibly for HLA-related reasons.

Germline V gene data show CDR1 as GTSNPN and CDR2 as SVGIG (reference sequence). The V and J ends lost 3 bases and 2 bases, in that order; junction bases with no gene match: 5. The CDR3 loop spans 14 amino acids. The sequencing template was cDNA reverse transcribed from extracted RNA. Method: immunoSEQ multiplex PCR; TCRdb's copy keeps in-frame clones and lacks some. The sample yields about 280,000 clones, 58% seen once. The treatment: oral pan-JAK inhibitor, 5-10 mg twice daily. The sample in question was CD4+ T cells sorted from blood, obtained at week 24, from a patient treated with tofacitinib. This rearrangement joins TRBV30 to TRBJ1-1, with 8 bases lining up with TRBD1. This sequence was found in a human donor with alopecia areata. CDR3 sequence reads: CAWRRDRGNTEAFF. The CDR3 bases are TGTGCCTGGAGGCGAGACAGGGGAAACACTGAAGCTTTCTTT.